The sample holds a few counts of the clone carrying this TCR beta chain. The germline V gene has CDR1 MDHEN and CDR2 SYDVKM. Trimming cost V 5 bases and J 8 bases, with 19 bases left between them. The CDR3 consists of 15 residues. The data derive from a study of blood T cells in healthy people across ages. Total RNA, at least 5.5 micrograms per sample, was extracted from PBMCs. A second PCR, run for roughly 7 to 11 cycles, used a sample-barcoded 5' primer plus a J-beta primer mix. TCRdb fed the 5' RACE reads into MiXCR, producing one record per CDR3 protein. Altogether roughly 1,000,000 distinct CDR3 sequences are present, approximately 26% being singletons, with the ten largest covering around 0.7%. These records were also assigned to another study, of T cells of mothers and their children.

The chain links TRBV28 to TRBJ2-1; D is uncertain. The specimen was blood. The source of this sequence is a girl between 2 and 10 years old in good health. CDR3: CASSGQAAPSYEQFF. The CDR3 DNA reads as TGTGCCAGCAGTGGCCAGGCGGCTCCTTCGTATGAGCAGTTCTTC.